These 2 T cell receptor beta chains were all obtained from the same sample, sequenced in a study of cytomegalovirus exposure and HLA in healthy donors. The PCR was carried out with 60 Vbeta primers and 13 Jbeta primers. Clones were sequenced by immunoSEQ multiplex PCR, and TCRdb holds only the in-frame ones, with some missing. The data contain around 210,000 clones, over 75% of them singletons. The sequenced sample was PBMCs. The receptors stem from a boy aged 5-17 years in good health and CMV-seronegative.

This chain connects TRBV6-4 to TRBJ2-3, with D hard to call. V was trimmed by 4 bases and J by 5 bases, leaving 7 bases between them. This CDR3 contains 12 residues. Germline CDR1 is MRHNA and CDR2 is SNTAGT. Here the CDR3 reads CASSGDGDTQYF. In DNA form, the CDR3 reads TGTGCCAGCAGTGGCGATGGAGATACGCAGTATTTT.

The chain has TRBV5-1 and TRBJ2-7; possibly TRBD2 for D (6 bases). Germline V gives CDR1 SGHRS, CDR2 YFSETQ. The CDR3 extends over 14 amino acids. V dropped 0 bases and J dropped 7 bases, with 14 bases sitting between them. CDR3 in DNA: TGCGCCAGCAGCTTGGTGGGGGGACGGCGGGAGCAGTACTTC. Encoded protein: CASSLVGGRREQYF.